What follows is one TCR beta chain and its context. What it binds is not known. The sample belongs to a study of cytomegalovirus exposure and HLA in healthy donors. The V gene's germline CDR1 is MGHRA and CDR2 YSYEKL. This CDR3 contains 19 residues. V shed 3 bases, J shed 5 bases, and the junction held 16 bases outside the gene matches. Both 60 Vbeta primers and 13 Jbeta primers went into the PCR. The table came from immunoSEQ multiplex PCR; TCRdb's copy has only in-frame clones and leaves some out. Of more than 140,000 clones in the sample, around three fifths were seen once. Study-wide results and caveats: In a later analysis, productive TCRs from donors in an Asian-associated ancestry cluster reportedly carried fewer N-insertions than the cohort mean. Presence/absence analyses assumed roughly uniform sequencing depth across donors, which may not hold. TCR association rates varied by HLA locus in a later analysis, with DRB1 highest and HLA-C lowest.

Sequences were obtained from PBMCs. This clonotype was obtained from a woman aged 30 to 39 in good health and CMV-seropositive. This chain links TRBV4-1 with TRBJ1-2; 12 bases map to TRBD1. CDR3 region: CASSQVPGTGGLGAYGYTF. Written as DNA, the CDR3 is TGCGCCAGCAGCCAGGTTCCCGGGACAGGGGGCCTTGGGGCTTATGGCTACACCTTC.